The present T cell receptor beta chain was sequenced within a study of blood T cell repertoires in COVID-19. For the study at large: Specimens from acute and convalescent COVID-19 originated in the United States, Italy and Spain.

The protocol was immunoSEQ multiplex PCR, while the TCRdb copy is restricted to in-frame clones and leaves out a portion. The repertoire holds some 100,000 clones, with more than 75% as singletons. Material for sequencing was peripheral blood. The receptor's source is a man aged 25-45 years in a cohort sampled during active COVID-19.

The CDR3: CASSLDYRVGEQFF. In nucleotides, the CDR3 is TGTGCCAGCAGCTTAGACTACAGGGTCGGGGAGCAGTTCTTC. This chain uses TRBV7-2 with TRBJ2-1; D might be TRBD1 (6 bases). CDR1 is SGHTA, CDR2 FQGNSA, per germline. The CDR3 spans 14 residues. V lost 1 base to trimming and J lost 10 bases, with 14 bases between them.